This entry concerns a single T cell receptor beta chain. The antigen remains undetermined. These data originate in a study of T cell responses to AZD1222 COVID-19 vaccine. Study results and limitations: Within unmutated variant regions lay the reported targets of nearly half of spike-specific TCRs. Spike-wide coverage was observed for vaccine-associated CD4 TCRs, with dominant responses at 160-218 and 743-854. Most donors were white British and more were female, and clonal diversity was possibly underestimated.

Germline-derived CDR1 and CDR2 are SGHAT and FQNNGV. V shed 5 bases and J shed 6 bases, with 16 bases lying between them. CDR3 length equals 14 residues. Investigators merged groups given second doses at roughly 4 or roughly 12 weeks. Only in-frame clones appear in the TCRdb table, and some are missing; sequencing was by immunoSEQ multiplex PCR. The sample contains approximately 93,000 clones, 89% of which appear only once. The sample was peripheral blood, taken 28 days after the second AZD1222 dose. V usage is TRBV11-2 and J usage is TRBJ1-2, with a weak D call TRBD1 (6 bases). The TCR was taken from an adult who received the AZD1222 COVID-19 vaccine. CDR3 bases: TGTGCCAGCAGCCTCCGGGACAACGTGAATGGCTACACCTTC. Residues: CASSLRDNVNGYTF.